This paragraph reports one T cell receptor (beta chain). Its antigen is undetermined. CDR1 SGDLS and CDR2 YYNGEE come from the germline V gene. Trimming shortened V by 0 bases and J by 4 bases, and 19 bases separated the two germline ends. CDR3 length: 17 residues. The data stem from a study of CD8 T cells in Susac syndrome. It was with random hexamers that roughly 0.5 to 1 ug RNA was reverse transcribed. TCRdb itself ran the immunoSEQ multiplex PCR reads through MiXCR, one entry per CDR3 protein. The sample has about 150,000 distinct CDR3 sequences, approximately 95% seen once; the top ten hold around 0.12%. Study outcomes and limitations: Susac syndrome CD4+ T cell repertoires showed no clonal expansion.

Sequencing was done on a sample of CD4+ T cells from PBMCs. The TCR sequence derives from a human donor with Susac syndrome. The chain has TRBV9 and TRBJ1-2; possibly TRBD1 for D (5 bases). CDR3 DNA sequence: TGTGCCAGCAGCGTAGCCCCCATCGGGACTCCGTCCTATGGCTACACCTTC. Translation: CASSVAPIGTPSYGYTF.